The clone carrying this TCR beta chain was counted many times. The sample belongs to a study of CD8+CD57+ T cells in acquired aplastic anemia. Both TCR beta VDJ combination and CDR3 sequence profiling were carried out. Genomic DNA was the template for this profiling. TCRdb passed the reads through MiXCR, listing each CDR3 protein once. Found here are 400,000 to 600,000 distinct CDR3 sequences, about a third of them singletons; the top ten hold 0.8% to 0.85%. Looked up from germline, CDR1 is LNHDA and CDR2 is SQIVND (reference sequence). The CDR3 runs to 15 residues. Germline trimming cut 3 bases from V and 3 bases from J; bases unmatched to any gene: 5. Sequencing involved patients with CD8+CD57+ cell expansion previously shown by flow cytometry. No therapy was given to patients before blood sampling.

The chain links TRBV19 to TRBJ2-7; 10 bases match TRBD1. The sample was sorted CD4+, CD8+, or CD8+CD57+ T cells (not recorded which) from PBMCs. The TCR comes from a human donor with aplastic anemia. CDR3: CASSIRQGADYEQYF. The CDR3 DNA reads TGTGCCAGTAGTATTCGACAGGGGGCCGACTACGAGCAGTACTTC.